These 26 T cell receptor beta chains share one sample of origin, sequenced in a study of blood T cell repertoires in COVID-19. Libraries were prepared by immunoSEQ multiplex PCR; TCRdb keeps only in-frame clonotypes and omits some of them. The sample has some 180,000 clones, around 87% seen once. Sequencing used peripheral blood. All receptors come from a man aged 50-60 years with acute or convalescent COVID-19.

The chain uses TRBV6-2 or TRBV6-3 and TRBJ2-7, with D possibly matching TRBD2 (7 bases). The length of the CDR3 is 15 residues. Trimming left V 6 bases short and J 1 base short, with 16 bases between. Germline lookup yields CDR1 MNHEY and CDR2 SVGEGT. CDR3 DNA sequence: TGTGCCAGCAGCCGAACGCGGGGGCGATCCTACGAGCAGTACGTC. It translates to CASSRTRGRSYEQYV.

This rearrangement joins TRBV2 to TRBJ2-3, with TRBD1 matching 8 bases. The CDR3 consists of 15 residues. Per germline, CDR1 SNHLY and CDR2 FYNNEI. V lost 8 bases, J lost 3 bases, and 10 bases stayed unmatched. Here the CDR3 DNA reads TGTGCCAGCCGAAAAGGACAGGGCGGTACAGATACGCAGTATTTT. It translates to CASRKGQGGTDTQYF.

This clone has only a few counts. The genes are TRBV9 and TRBJ1-2; no definite D call. Germline lookup yields CDR1 SGDLS and CDR2 YYNGEE. Trimming stripped 0 bases from V and 5 bases from J, with 11 bases between. The CDR3 is 14 residues long. Written as DNA, the CDR3 is TGTGCCAGCAGCGTAGGGTCACAGCCTTATGGCTACACCTTC. Protein product: CASSVGSQPYGYTF.

CDR3: CASSQVPGQGVVGYEQYF. The CDR3 nucleotides read TGTGCCAGCAGCCAAGTACCGGGACAGGGAGTAGTTGGCTACGAGCAGTACTTC. The rearrangement joins TRBV3-1 (or the pseudogene TRBV3-2) to TRBJ2-7, with 9 bases matching TRBD1. V dropped 1 base and J dropped 3; count of bases not matched to a gene: 13. The CDR3 sequence is 18 residues long. CDR1 and CDR2 (germline): LGHDT, YNNKEL (reference sequence).

This clone was detected a few times. V gene TRBV7-2 combines with J gene TRBJ1-6; 7 positions match TRBD1. V lost 4 bases to trimming and J lost 6 bases; unmatched junction nucleotides: 6. The CDR3 has 15 residues. Germline V gene data show CDR1 as SGHTA and CDR2 as FQGNSA. For the CDR3, the DNA is TGTGCCAGCAGCTCCCTGACAGGGAGTAATTCACCCCTCCACTTT. This gives the protein CASSSLTGSNSPLHF.

Turning to this clone: One junction end disagrees with the germline gene, perhaps due to a read error. V and J are TRBV12-3 or TRBV12-4 and TRBJ1-5; no reliable D call. CDR3 size: 13 residues. The CDR3 region is CASSFSSDQPQHF. The CDR3 coding sequence is TGTGCCAGCAGTTTCTCTAGCGATCAGCCCCAGCATTTT.

This clone was detected only a few times. The chain carries TRBV7-9 and TRBJ2-7; possibly TRBD1 for D (5 bases). Germline V gene sequence: CDR1 SEHNR, CDR2 FQNEAQ (reference sequence). This CDR3 region has 15 residues. The ends were cut back, 2 bases at V and 5 bases at J, with 16 bases in the middle. The CDR3 loop is CASSLQGSGINEQYF. The CDR3 bases are TGTGCCAGCAGCTTACAGGGATCAGGAATAAACGAGCAGTACTTC.

The rearrangement uses TRBV6-6 and TRBJ2-2, with D possibly TRBD1 on 6 matching bases. Trimming removed 5 bases at V and 6 bases at J, with 19 bases between. Germline lookup yields CDR1 MNHNY and CDR2 SVGAGI (reference sequence). The CDR3 totals 16 residues. CDR3 loop: CASSGSGARTSGELFF. The CDR3, as DNA: TGTGCCAGCAGTGGATCAGGGGCTCGAACATCCGGGGAGCTGTTTTTT.

As concerns this clone: Other DNA sequences in the same sample also yield this CDR3. The chain combines TRBV18 with TRBJ1-5, with a tentative D call TRBD1 (5 bases). Germline CDR1 reads KGHSH; CDR2 reads LQKENI. V lost 4 bases, J lost 7 bases, and 11 bases lay in between. The CDR3 loop spans 13 amino acids. CDR3 coding DNA: TGTGCCAGCTCACTCTCGGGGGAACAGCCCCAGCATTTT. It codes for CASSLSGEQPQHF.

The chain couples TRBV9 to TRBJ1-5, with a possible D match to TRBD1 (6 bases). The V and J ends lost 3 bases and 1 base respectively, with 11 bases between them. There are 15 residues in the CDR3. Germline CDR1 is SGDLS and CDR2 is YYNGEE. As DNA, the CDR3 is TGTGCCAGCAGCGCTTCAGGGGTAAGCAATCAGCCCCAGCATTTT. Translation gives CASSASGVSNQPQHF. Using reference TRBV9 and TRBJ1-5 for the parts outside the CDR3, the full variable domain is DSGVTQTPKHLITATGQRVTLRCSPRSGDLSVYWYQQSLDQGLQFLIQYYNGEERAKGNILERFSAQQFPDLHSELNLSSLELGDSALYFCASSASGVSNQPQHFGDGTRLSIL.

The chain couples TRBV19 to TRBJ2-7, with 8 bases lining up with TRBD2. The length of the CDR3 is 14 residues. V gave up 5 bases and J gave up 8 bases; unmatched junction bases: 11. The germline CDR1 and CDR2 sequences are LNHDA and SQIVND (reference sequence). CDR3 loop: CASSPRGGSEQQYF. The CDR3 DNA reads TGTGCCAGTAGTCCCCGGGGGGGATCCGAGCAGCAGTACTTC.

In its sample, this clone was seen a few times. The chain combines TRBV30 with TRBJ2-7; no firm D call. The CDR3 contains 14 residues. CDR1 and CDR2 from the germline V gene are GTSNPN and SVGIG (reference sequence). V was clipped by 0 bases and J by 3 bases, with 12 bases between them. DNA for the CDR3: TGTGCCTGGAGTGTTGGCCCAGGTCTCTACGAGCAGTACGTC. Amino acid sequence: CAWSVGPGLYEQYV.

The V gene is TRBV5-1, the J gene TRBJ1-1; TRBD1 aligns across 7 bases. Germline V gene lookup returns CDR1 SGHRS and CDR2 YFSETQ. This CDR3 has 13 residues. Unmatched junction bases numbered 6, after V lost 5 bases and J lost 5 bases. CDR3 DNA sequence: TGCGCCAGCAGAGAGGGGGCAAGGACTGAAGCTTTCTTT. It specifies CASREGARTEAFF.

This sequence joins TRBV18 and TRBJ2-1; possible D gene TRBD2, 6 bases. The CDR3 extends over 15 amino acids. Germline values: CDR1 KGHSH, CDR2 LQKENI. The ends were cut back, 1 base at V and 8 bases at J, with 15 bases in the middle. This chain's CDR3 is CASSPLVVGGYEQFF. CDR3 sequence (DNA): TGTGCCAGCTCACCACTAGTCGTAGGAGGGTATGAGCAGTTCTTC.

The sample holds one count of this clone. The chain employs TRBV28 and TRBJ1-4; 7 bases fit TRBD1. Trimming at V came to 9 bases and at J to 4 bases, leaving 11 bases not matched to a gene. The V gene's germline CDR1 is MDHEN and CDR2 SYDVKM. The CDR3 is made up of 15 amino acids. The CDR3 DNA reads TGTGCCAGTGGAGGGACAGCAGCCTATAATGAAAAACTGTTTTTT. Translating it yields CASGGTAAYNEKLFF.

This clone was observed a handful of times. The V call is TRBV18, the J call TRBJ1-3, with 9 bases fitting TRBD1. The V segment lost 5 bases and the J segment 4 bases; nucleotides outside the gene matches: 6. Germline CDR1 reads KGHSH; CDR2 reads LQKENI. The CDR3 consists of 15 residues. CDR3 nucleotide sequence: TGTGCCAGCTCAGACGGGACAGGGCAAGGAAACACCATATATTTT. Translated, it gives CASSDGTGQGNTIYF.

The chain's CDR3 is CASSPAPYTEAFF. The CDR3 DNA is TGTGCCAGCAGTCCCGCGCCCTACACTGAAGCTTTCTTT. The V gene is TRBV21-1, the J gene TRBJ1-1. TRBV21-1 corresponds to a pseudogene. This CDR3 has 13 residues.

The chain has TRBV9 and TRBJ1-4, with D unclear. The CDR3 is made up of 14 amino acids. Trimming removed 0 bases from V and 8 bases from J, with 11 bases in between. Germline V CDR1 and CDR2: SGDLS, YYNGEE. CDR3 region: CASSVDAQVEKLFF. The CDR3 DNA reads as TGTGCCAGCAGCGTAGATGCCCAGGTCGAAAAACTGTTTTTT. The whole variable domain, remainder taken from reference TRBV9 and TRBJ1-4, is DSGVTQTPKHLITATGQRVTLRCSPRSGDLSVYWYQQSLDQGLQFLIQYYNGEERAKGNILERFSAQQFPDLHSELNLSSLELGDSALYFCASSVDAQVEKLFFGSGTQLSVL.

V gene TRBV7-2 combines with J gene TRBJ1-1, with 7 bases matching TRBD1. This CDR3 has 16 amino acids. Germline assignment: CDR1 SGHTA and CDR2 FQGNSA. V lost 0 bases and J lost 3; bases outside the gene matches: 7. This CDR3 is CASSLAGGRGYTEAFF. As DNA, the CDR3 is TGTGCCAGCAGCTTAGCGGGGGGCAGGGGGTACACTGAAGCTTTCTTT.

The chain employs TRBV7-2 and TRBJ1-2; no firm D call. V lost 3 bases and J 0 bases, leaving 14 bases between the germline ends. CDR3 size: 16 residues. Germline V gene data show CDR1 as SGHTA and CDR2 as FQGNSA. CDR3: CASSFGPGRTNYGYTF. The CDR3 DNA sequence: TGTGCCAGCAGCTTTGGCCCCGGGAGGACTAACTATGGCTACACCTTC.

The V call is TRBV10-3, the J call TRBJ1-5, with D possibly matching TRBD1 (5 bases). V shed 5 bases and J shed 3 bases, with 17 bases lying between them. This CDR3 has 16 amino acids. Germline V CDR1 and CDR2: ENHRY, SYGVKD. CDR3 amino acids: CAISPGISGDNQPQHF. For the CDR3, the DNA is TGTGCCATCAGTCCAGGGATCTCGGGGGACAATCAGCCCCAGCATTTT.

This rearrangement joins TRBV7-3 to TRBJ2-2, with 13 positions matching TRBD2. This CDR3 is 20 amino acids long. The junction had 15 bases not matched to a gene; V was cut back by 5 bases and J by 3 bases. Looked up from germline, CDR1 is SGHTA and CDR2 is FQGTGA. This CDR3 is CASSPRGWTSGSGDTGELFF. The CDR3 nucleotides read TGTGCCAGCAGCCCCCGGGGCTGGACTAGCGGGAGTGGGGACACCGGGGAGCTGTTTTTT. Full variable domain (rest looked up from reference TRBV7-3 and TRBJ2-2): GAGVSQTPSNKVTEKGKYVELRCDPISGHTALYWYRQSLGQGPEFLIYFQGTGAADDSGLPNDRFFAVRPEGSVSTLKIQRTERGDSAVYLCASSPRGWTSGSGDTGELFFGEGSRLTVL.

This clone occurred a few times. The V and J genes are TRBV15 and TRBJ2-1; TRBD1 matches 7 bases. V gave up 2 bases and J gave up 6 bases; unmatched junction bases: 13. Germline V CDR1 and CDR2: LNHNV, YYDKDF (reference sequence). The length of the CDR3 is 17 residues. The CDR3 reads CATSRILTGATGNEQFF. The CDR3 coding sequence is TGTGCCACCAGCAGAATACTTACAGGGGCAACCGGCAATGAGCAGTTCTTC. The full variable domain, with the rest looked up from reference TRBV15 and TRBJ2-1, is DAMVIQNPRYQVTQFGKPVTLSCSQTLNHNVMYWYQQKSSQAPKLLFHYYDKDFNNEADTPDNFQSRRPNTSFCFLDIRSPGLGDTAMYLCATSRILTGATGNEQFFGPGTRLTVL.

The table lists this clone with a few counts. The gene calls are TRBV7-2 and TRBJ1-2, with 7 positions matching TRBD1. The V segment lost 5 bases and the J segment 4 bases; nucleotides outside the gene matches: 10. CDR3 length: 15 amino acids. Germline V gene lookup returns CDR1 SGHTA and CDR2 FQGNSA. DNA of the CDR3: TGTGCCAGCAGCACTGGCCAACAGGGGATCTATGGCTACACCTTC. Its translation is CASSTGQQGIYGYTF.

This clone occurred once. The chain carries TRBV14 and TRBJ1-1; the D gene is possibly TRBD1 (6 bases). V gave up 3 bases and J gave up 8 bases, with 13 bases separating them. Germline CDR1 is SGHDN and CDR2 is FVKESK. This CDR3 contains 13 residues. The chain's CDR3 is CASSHPGVLEAFF. The DNA of the CDR3 is TGTGCCAGCAGCCACCCAGGGGTTTTGGAAGCTTTCTTT.

V is TRBV28 and J is TRBJ2-1; D may be TRBD1 (6 bases). There are 16 residues in the CDR3. V was trimmed by 2 bases and J by 1 base, leaving 12 bases between them. Germline CDR1 and CDR2: MDHEN and SYDVKM. The CDR3 protein is CASSLGGRGSYNEQFF. DNA of the CDR3: TGTGCCAGCAGTTTAGGCGGCAGGGGTTCCTACAATGAGCAGTTCTTC.